These 2 T cell receptor beta chains came from one sample sequenced in a study of Graves' ophthalmopathy and Graves' hyperthyroidism. Scientists amplified the TCR beta CDR3 regions from RNA transcripts. RT-PCR was first run with HTBI primers, then multiplex PCR in a second round. TCRdb independently ran MiXCR on the multiplex PCR reads; one entry per CDR3 protein. Of around 400,000 distinct CDR3 sequences listed, about a sixth are singletons. Input material: peripheral blood. The receptors originated from a woman aged 18-35 years with Graves' ophthalmopathy.

Many counts were recorded for this clonotype. The DNA of the CDR3 is TGTGCCAGCAGTTTTCTTGGGTCGGGGGGGACCTACGAGCAGTACTTC. Protein product: CASSFLGSGGTYEQYF. V and J are TRBV28 and TRBJ2-7, with 8 bases fitting TRBD2. V lost 3 bases to trimming and J lost 2 bases; unmatched junction nucleotides: 9. This CDR3 has 16 residues. Per the germline V gene, CDR1 is MDHEN and CDR2 is SYDVKM.

The chain uses TRBV30 and TRBJ1-5; no reliable D call. Germline lookup yields CDR1 GTSNPN and CDR2 SVGIG (reference sequence). V gave up 2 bases and J gave up 2 bases, with 13 bases separating them. This CDR3 contains 15 residues. As DNA, the CDR3 is TGTGCCTGGAGTACTCCCGCCAGGCGCAATCAGCCCCAGCATTTT. It encodes CAWSTPARRNQPQHF.